The clone carrying this T cell receptor beta chain is a singleton in its sample. Sequenced by immunoSEQ multiplex PCR; TCRdb stores in-frame clones only, minus some. Of 150,000 or so clones in the sample, roughly four fifths were seen once. The data stem from a study of blood T cell repertoires in COVID-19. The sequencing sample was made of peripheral blood. The clonotype was recovered from a human donor in a cohort sampled during active COVID-19.

The CDR3 sequence is CASSQRASGTGELFF. The DNA of the CDR3 is TGTGCCAGCAGCCAAAGGGCTAGCGGGACCGGGGAGCTGTTTTTT. The chain uses TRBV7-3 and TRBJ2-2, with 8 bases matching TRBD2. The length of the CDR3 is 15 residues. J lost 5 bases, V lost 5 bases, and 7 bases had no gene match. Germline assignment: CDR1 SGHTA and CDR2 FQGTGA.